Shown below are 12 T cell receptor beta chains from a single sample sequenced in a study of beta chain features in type 1 diabetes. Findings of the study overall: Among patients with Type 1 diabetes, TCRB CDR3s were moderately but significantly shorter in every one of the four CD4+ subsets.

Sequenced material consisted of expressed TCRB transcripts (all of the isolated RNA was reverse transcribed). Data came from immunoSEQ multiplex PCR; TCRdb stores just in-frame clones and leaves some out. This table holds 130,000 or so clones, 7% to 10% found once. No antigens are known for them. The sample consisted of central memory CD4+ T cells from blood. The receptors stem from a man younger than 40 with type 1 diabetes.

The V call is TRBV7-3, the J call TRBJ2-6; tentative D call: TRBD2 (5 bases). Germline-derived CDR1 and CDR2 are SGHTA and FQGTGA. V was cut by 5 bases and J by 3 bases, with 11 bases left in between. This CDR3 has 15 residues. The CDR3 loop reads CASSAGVDGANVLTF. Written as DNA, the CDR3 is TGTGCCAGCAGCGCCGGGGTAGATGGGGCCAACGTCCTGACTTTC.

This clone was found a few times. This chain connects TRBV4-2 to TRBJ1-1; D may be TRBD1 (5 bases). Trimming removed 2 bases at V and 4 bases at J, with 20 bases between. CDR1 is LGHNA, CDR2 YNFKEQ, per germline. This CDR3 is 17 amino acids long. DNA of the CDR3: TGTGCCAGCAGCCAAAGGTCGGACGCCCGCGGGGCCACTGAAGCTTTCTTT. Translation gives CASSQRSDARGATEAFF.

This clone has only a few counts. This chain connects TRBV5-1 to TRBJ2-7, with D possibly TRBD1 on 5 matching bases. The germline gives CDR1 SGHRS, CDR2 YFSETQ. The CDR3 length is 13 residues. Trimming pared 1 base from V and 1 base from J, leaving 6 bases between. Written as DNA, the CDR3 is TGCGCCAGCAGCTTGAGACAGTCCTACGAGCAGTACTTC. Protein sequence: CASSLRQSYEQYF.

V usage is TRBV25-1 and J usage is TRBJ2-1; 9 nucleotides line up with TRBD2. J lost 7 bases, V lost 3 bases, and 7 bases had no gene match. The length of the CDR3 is 15 residues. The germline V gene encodes CDR1 MGHDK and CDR2 SYGVNS. The CDR3 DNA follows: TGTGCCAGCAGTGAGCATAGCGGGGGTGGGAATGAGCAGTTCTTC. Protein: CASSEHSGGGNEQFF.

The chain employs TRBV9 and TRBJ1-5; D might be TRBD1 (6 bases). This CDR3 comprises 14 residues. V was clipped by 0 bases and J by 3 bases, with 7 bases between them. The germline CDR1 and CDR2 sequences are SGDLS and YYNGEE. This CDR3 reads CASSVGQVNQPQHF. The CDR3 region has the DNA TGTGCCAGCAGCGTAGGACAGGTCAATCAGCCCCAGCATTTT.

This clone came up a few times. The CDR3 DNA follows: TGTGCCAGCAGTGGTCAGGGTAATGGTCAGCCCCAGCATTTT. This sequence encodes CASSGQGNGQPQHF. The rearrangement links TRBV2 to TRBJ1-5, with D perhaps matching TRBD1 (5 bases). V was clipped by 4 bases and J by 6 bases, with 13 bases between them. The CDR3 runs to 14 residues. Per the germline V gene, CDR1 is SNHLY and CDR2 is FYNNEI.

This clone was detected a few times. The chain has TRBV7-2 and TRBJ1-2; D unresolved. Germline values: CDR1 SGHTA, CDR2 FQGNSA. This CDR3 region has 14 residues. Trimming stripped 1 base from V and 4 bases from J, with 10 bases between. Here the CDR3 DNA reads TGTGCCAGCAGCTTAGGGCCTGGCAGCTATGGCTACACCTTC. Its translation is CASSLGPGSYGYTF. Based on the CDR3 plus reference TRBV7-2 and TRBJ1-2, the full variable domain is GAGVSQSPSNKVTEKGKDVELRCDPISGHTALYWYRQSLGQGLEFLIYFQGNSAPDKSGLPSDRFSAERTGGSVSTLTIQRTQQEDSAVYLCASSLGPGSYGYTFGSGTRLTVV.

This chain uses TRBV28 with TRBJ1-6, with D maybe TRBD1 (5 bases). V was cut by 3 bases and J by 6 bases, with 9 bases left in between. The CDR3 totals 14 residues. Germline-derived CDR1 and CDR2 are MDHEN and SYDVKM. The CDR3 region has the DNA TGTGCCAGCAGTTTCTTAGGGGTTAATTCACCCCTCCACTTT. Its translation is CASSFLGVNSPLHF.

V usage is TRBV6-5 and J usage is TRBJ2-7, with a weak D call TRBD1 (5 bases). The CDR3 totals 15 residues. Germline assignment: CDR1 MNHEY and CDR2 SVGAGI. Trimming removed 6 bases at V and 8 bases at J, with 23 bases between. In nucleotides, the CDR3 is TGTGCCAGCAGCCGCCCTGGAGACAGCGAAAACAAGCAGTACTTC. Translation: CASSRPGDSENKQYF.

Only a few counts were recorded for this clone. The J gene is TRBJ2-5, the V gene TRBV27; TRBD2 aligns across 10 bases. V lost 6 bases, J lost 7 bases, and 14 bases stayed unmatched. From germline, CDR1 is MNHEY and CDR2 SMNVEV (reference sequence). There are 16 residues in the CDR3. CDR3: CASRYLAGAPDGTQYF. Written as DNA, the CDR3 is TGTGCCAGCAGGTACCTAGCGGGGGCGCCCGACGGGACCCAGTACTTC.

The chain employs TRBV30 and TRBJ2-3; the D is unclear. Germline assignment: CDR1 GTSNPN and CDR2 SVGIG (reference sequence). The CDR3 runs 15 residues. The CDR3 protein is CAAALGSSVTDTQYF. The CDR3 bases are TGTGCTGCGGCCTTAGGCTCCTCCGTTACAGATACGCAGTATTTT.

This clone was seen a handful of times. J is TRBJ2-2 and V is TRBV7-9; tentative D call: TRBD1 (6 bases). Germline V lookup: CDR1 SEHNR, CDR2 FQNEAQ (reference sequence). The CDR3 is made up of 15 amino acids. V lost 3 bases and J lost 7, with 15 bases in between. The CDR3 DNA is TGTGCCAGCAGCTTCAACAGGGTCGGGCTCGGGGAGCTGTTTTTT. This translates into CASSFNRVGLGELFF.